The entry that follows covers one TCR beta chain sequence. Per the original data handling: Reference gene primer amplification yielded estimated nucleated cell counts. Repertoires were generated with immunoSEQ multiplex PCR, while TCRdb's copy carries only in-frame clones and drops some. Clone size and V and J calls were adopted from that table, with D and trimming inferred from the DNA. Found here are 200,000 to 250,000 clones, 88% of them singletons; the top ten hold 1.5% to 2%. The entry originates in a study of blood T cell repertoires in COVID-19. Study context: The United States, Italy and Spain supplied acute and convalescent COVID-19 samples. PBMCs, B-cell-depleted T cells, or T cells were the source of the cDNA or gDNA that made up the material.

This CDR3 has 14 residues. V was shortened by 0 bases and J by 9 bases, with 13 bases between the two germline ends. Germline values: CDR1 SGDLS, CDR2 YYNGEE. Sequencing was performed on peripheral blood. The chain carries TRBV9 and TRBJ1-5; D is unresolved. The TCR sequence derives from a man aged 70 or older with acute or convalescent COVID-19. CDR3 DNA: TGTGCCAGCAGCGTAGGGTCAGATTCCCGGCCCCAGCATTTT. Translation gives CASSVGSDSRPQHF.